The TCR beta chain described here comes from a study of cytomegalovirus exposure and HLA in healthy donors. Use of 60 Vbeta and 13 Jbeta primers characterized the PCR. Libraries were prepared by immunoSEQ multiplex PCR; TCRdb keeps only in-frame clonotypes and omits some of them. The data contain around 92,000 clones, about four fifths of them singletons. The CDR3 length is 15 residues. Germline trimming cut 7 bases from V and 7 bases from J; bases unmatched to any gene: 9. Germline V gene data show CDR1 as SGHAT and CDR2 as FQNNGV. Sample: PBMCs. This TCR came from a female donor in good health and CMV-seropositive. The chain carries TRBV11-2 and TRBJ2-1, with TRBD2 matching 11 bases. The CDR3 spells CASTTIAGGRNEQFF. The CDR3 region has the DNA TGTGCCAGCACCACAATAGCGGGGGGGCGTAATGAGCAGTTCTTC.